Listed below are T cell receptor beta chains from one sample, sequenced in a study of blood T cell repertoires in COVID-19. Generated by immunoSEQ multiplex PCR, the TCRdb table keeps only in-frame clones and is missing some. The sample records around 150,000 clones, more than 75% being singletons. The sequenced material came from peripheral blood. These receptors all stem from a woman between 45 and 60 years old with acute or convalescent COVID-19. CDR3s include the opening cysteine and the closing phenylalanine or tryptophan. D genes are given only for firm matches. A clone size is listed for some rows: how often the clone was seen (once, few, many), or a class if it is expanded.

D gene: .; V gene: TRBV7-9; clone size: few; J gene: TRBJ1-2; CDR3 DNA: TGTGCCAGCAGCTTAATGGGAGGGAGCGACTATGGCTACACCTTC; CDR3 protein: CASSLMGGSDYGYTF
D gene: TRBD1; V gene: TRBV7-9; clone size: .; J gene: TRBJ1-4; CDR3 DNA: TGTGCCAGCAGCCGACGGACAGGGACCAATGAAAAACTGTTTTTT; CDR3 protein: CASSRRTGTNEKLFF
D gene: TRBD1; V gene: TRBV12-3/TRBV12-4; clone size: once; J gene: TRBJ1-2; CDR3 DNA: TGTGCCAGCAGTTTCCGACAGGGGGCGGGCTACACCTTC; CDR3 protein: CASSFRQGAGYTF
D gene: TRBD2; V gene: TRBV6-5; clone size: few; J gene: TRBJ2-7; CDR3 DNA: TGTGCCAGCAGTTACTCGACTAGCGGGGGCTACGAGCAGTACTTC; CDR3 protein: CASSYSTSGGYEQYF
D gene: .; V gene: TRBV21-1; clone size: .; J gene: TRBJ1-5; CDR3 DNA: TGTGCCAGCTCCGGGGAAGGCAATCAGCCCCAGCATTTT; CDR3 protein: CASSGEGNQPQHF
D gene: .; V gene: TRBV14; clone size: .; J gene: TRBJ1-3; CDR3 DNA: TGTGCCAGCAGCCAAGACCAACTTTTAGCTGGAAACACCATATATTTT; CDR3 protein: CASSQDQLLAGNTIYF
D gene: .; V gene: TRBV5-1; clone size: .; J gene: TRBJ1-3; CDR3 DNA: TGCGCCAGCAGCTTTAGGCAGGGGACAAACTCTGGAAACACCATATATTTT; CDR3 protein: CASSFRQGTNSGNTIYF
D gene: .; V gene: TRBV19; clone size: .; J gene: TRBJ2-1; CDR3 DNA: TGTGCCAGTAGTTCACAGGGGAGGCATGAGCAGTTCTTC; CDR3 protein: CASSSQGRHEQFF
D gene: TRBD1; V gene: TRBV6-5; clone size: once; J gene: TRBJ1-2; CDR3 DNA: TGTGCCAGCAGGGGTACAGGGGGGAACTATGGCTACACCTTC; CDR3 protein: CASRGTGGNYGYTF
D gene: TRBD1; V gene: TRBV7-2; clone size: .; J gene: TRBJ1-3; CDR3 DNA: TGTGCCAGCAGCTCCGCGGGACAGAGCTCTGGAAACACCATATATTTT; CDR3 protein: CASSSAGQSSGNTIYF
D gene: TRBD1; V gene: TRBV7-8; clone size: .; J gene: TRBJ1-2; CDR3 DNA: TGTGCCAGCAGCCCGCCGGGACAGGGGGCCTACAGGGGAGGCTACACCTTC; CDR3 protein: CASSPPGQGAYRGGYTF
D gene: TRBD2; V gene: TRBV5-6; clone size: once; J gene: TRBJ2-1; CDR3 DNA: TGTGCCAGCAGCTTTGCTAGCGGGACTGAGCAGTTCTTC; CDR3 protein: CASSFASGTEQFF
D gene: TRBD2; V gene: TRBV15; clone size: .; J gene: TRBJ2-3; CDR3 DNA: TGTGCCACCAAAACTGGGACTAGCTTGGCAGATACGCAGTATTTT; CDR3 protein: CATKTGTSLADTQYF
D gene: TRBD1; V gene: TRBV29-1; clone size: few; J gene: TRBJ1-2; CDR3 DNA: TGCAGCGTTGATGGAGGAGGGCAGGGGGGAAACTATGGCTACACCTTC; CDR3 protein: CSVDGGGQGGNYGYTF
D gene: TRBD1; V gene: TRBV30; clone size: .; J gene: TRBJ1-1; CDR3 DNA: TGTGCCCGGCCGAGATCAGGGGGGAACACTGAAGCTTTCTTT; CDR3 protein: CARPRSGGNTEAFF
D gene: TRBD1; V gene: TRBV7-2; clone size: .; J gene: TRBJ1-2; CDR3 DNA: TGTGCCAGCAGCTTAGCCGCCCCGGACAGGGGTTATGGCTACACCTTC; CDR3 protein: CASSLAAPDRGYGYTF
D gene: .; V gene: TRBV18; clone size: .; J gene: TRBJ1-1; CDR3 DNA: TGTGCCAGCTCACACAATTCCGTGACAGGGAACACTGAAGCTTTCTTT; CDR3 protein: CASSHNSVTGNTEAFF
D gene: .; V gene: TRBV29-1; clone size: .; J gene: TRBJ1-2; CDR3 DNA: TGCAGCGGGCGGACTAGGGGCTCCTCTGGCTACACCTTC; CDR3 protein: CSGRTRGSSGYTF
D gene: .; V gene: TRBV9; clone size: .; J gene: TRBJ1-3; CDR3 DNA: TGTGCCAGCAGCACGAGCAGGGGCCTGAGCTCTGGAAACACCATATATTTT; CDR3 protein: CASSTSRGLSSGNTIYF
D gene: TRBD1; V gene: TRBV12-3/TRBV12-4; clone size: .; J gene: TRBJ2-2; CDR3 DNA: TGTGCCAGCAGTCCGACAGGGGCCGGGGAGCTGTTTTTT; CDR3 protein: CASSPTGAGELFF
D gene: .; V gene: TRBV27; clone size: .; J gene: TRBJ1-4; CDR3 DNA: TGTGCCAGCAGTCCGACAGCCACTAATGAAAAACTGTTTTTT; CDR3 protein: CASSPTATNEKLFF
D gene: TRBD1; V gene: TRBV4-3; clone size: .; J gene: TRBJ1-2; CDR3 DNA: TGCGCCAGCAGCCCGGGACAGGGGAACTATGGCTACACCTTC; CDR3 protein: CASSPGQGNYGYTF
D gene: .; V gene: TRBV28; clone size: once; J gene: TRBJ1-4; CDR3 DNA: TGTGCCAGCAGCCCATACAGGGCAACTAATGAAAAACTGTTTTTT; CDR3 protein: CASSPYRATNEKLFF
D gene: .; V gene: TRBV3-1/TRBV3-2; clone size: .; J gene: TRBJ1-5; CDR3 DNA: TGTGCCAGCAGCCCCACTTATGGCAATCAGCCCCAGCATTTT; CDR3 protein: CASSPTYGNQPQHF
D gene: TRBD1; V gene: TRBV6-6; clone size: few; J gene: TRBJ1-1; CDR3 DNA: TGTGCCAGCAGTTACCCGGAACAGGGGCGACAAGAAGCTTTCTTT; CDR3 protein: CASSYPEQGRQEAFF
D gene: .; V gene: TRBV11-2; clone size: .; J gene: TRBJ1-4; CDR3 DNA: TGTGCCAGCAGCGACTCCCGGGACACCAATGAAAAACTGTTTTTT; CDR3 protein: CASSDSRDTNEKLFF
D gene: TRBD2; V gene: TRBV3-1/TRBV3-2; clone size: .; J gene: TRBJ2-1; CDR3 DNA: TGTGCCAGCAGCCAGGGGCCCCTAGCGGGTGGGAGTGAGCAGTTCTTC; CDR3 protein: CASSQGPLAGGSEQFF
D gene: .; V gene: TRBV4-2; clone size: .; J gene: TRBJ1-3; CDR3 DNA: TGTGCCAGCAGCCAAGTTGGCGGCCTCTCTGGAAACACCATATATTTT; CDR3 protein: CASSQVGGLSGNTIYF
D gene: .; V gene: TRBV5-5; clone size: .; J gene: TRBJ2-7; CDR3 DNA: TGTGCCAGCAGCTCACAGAGCAGGGTCTCCTCGTTCGAGTACTTC; CDR3 protein: CASSSQSRVSSFEYF
D gene: .; V gene: TRBV5-1; clone size: .; J gene: TRBJ2-1; CDR3 DNA: TGCGCCAGCAGCCTCGGTCCGGACAATGAGCAGTTCTTC; CDR3 protein: CASSLGPDNEQFF
D gene: .; V gene: TRBV4-1; clone size: .; J gene: TRBJ1-6; CDR3 DNA: TGCGCCAGCAGCCGCGACCGAACACAGGGAGCGAGCTCCTATAATTCACCCCTCCACTTT; CDR3 protein: CASSRDRTQGASSYNSPLHF
D gene: TRBD1; V gene: TRBV5-6; clone size: .; J gene: TRBJ1-2; CDR3 DNA: TGTGCCAGCAGCACCACAGGGGAGAGGGGCTACACCTTC; CDR3 protein: CASSTTGERGYTF
D gene: .; V gene: TRBV27; clone size: .; J gene: TRBJ2-3; CDR3 DNA: TGTGCCAGCAGCCCGACGCGGTTCACAGATACGCAGTATTTT; CDR3 protein: CASSPTRFTDTQYF
D gene: .; V gene: TRBV7-2; clone size: .; J gene: TRBJ1-5; CDR3 DNA: TGTGCCACCGCGGCAGACGTGAGCAATCAGCCCCAGCATTTT; CDR3 protein: CATAADVSNQPQHF
D gene: TRBD1; V gene: TRBV29-1; clone size: .; J gene: TRBJ1-2; CDR3 DNA: TGCAGCGTTGCCCGACAGGGGAGCGGCTACACCTTC; CDR3 protein: CSVARQGSGYTF
D gene: .; V gene: TRBV23-1; clone size: .; J gene: TRBJ2-7; CDR3 DNA: TGCGCCAGCACTCAGAACCGGGACTTCGCCTACGAGCAGTACTTC; CDR3 protein: CASTQNRDFAYEQYF
D gene: TRBD2; V gene: TRBV9; clone size: .; J gene: TRBJ2-3; CDR3 DNA: TGTGCCAGCAGCGCGACAGGGGCTAGCGGGGGGTTTAGCACAGATACGCAGTATTTT; CDR3 protein: CASSATGASGGFSTDTQYF
D gene: TRBD1; V gene: TRBV7-9; clone size: .; J gene: TRBJ2-7; CDR3 DNA: TGTGCCAGCAGCTTGGCAGGGACAGGGTCCTACGAGCAGTACTTC; CDR3 protein: CASSLAGTGSYEQYF
D gene: .; V gene: TRBV6-5; clone size: .; J gene: TRBJ2-7; CDR3 DNA: TGTGCCAGCAGACGTCCGGGAGCTTCCTACGAGCAGTACTTC; CDR3 protein: CASRRPGASYEQYF
D gene: TRBD1; V gene: TRBV6-5; clone size: few; J gene: TRBJ1-3; CDR3 DNA: TGTGCCAGCACCCGACAGGGGGACTCTGGAAACACCATATATTTT; CDR3 protein: CASTRQGDSGNTIYF
D gene: .; V gene: TRBV27; clone size: few; J gene: TRBJ1-6; CDR3 DNA: TGTGCCAGCAGTTTAACGGGCAGGGGATCACCCCTCCACTTT; CDR3 protein: CASSLTGRGSPLHF
D gene: .; V gene: TRBV27; clone size: .; J gene: TRBJ2-7; CDR3 DNA: TGTGCCAGCAATCACGGCTACGAGCAGTACTTC; CDR3 protein: CASNHGYEQYF
D gene: .; V gene: TRBV9; clone size: .; J gene: TRBJ1-4; CDR3 DNA: TGTGCCAGCAGCGTAGATATAAATGAAAAACTGTTTTTT; CDR3 protein: CASSVDINEKLFF
D gene: .; V gene: TRBV7-9; clone size: .; J gene: TRBJ1-4; CDR3 DNA: TGTGCCAGCAGCGTTGGGGCGCATAATGAAAAACTGTTTTTT; CDR3 protein: CASSVGAHNEKLFF
D gene: .; V gene: TRBV10-2; clone size: .; J gene: TRBJ1-6; CDR3 DNA: TGCGCCAGCAGTGATTTCGCAGGGCTAGGTAATTCACCCCTCCACTTT; CDR3 protein: CASSDFAGLGNSPLHF
D gene: .; V gene: TRBV4-3; clone size: many; J gene: TRBJ1-6; CDR3 DNA: TGCGCCAGCAGCCAAGGTACAGGGATAAGTTCACCCCTCCACTTT; CDR3 protein: CASSQGTGISSPLHF
D gene: .; V gene: TRBV4-1; clone size: .; J gene: TRBJ1-1; CDR3 DNA: TGCGCCAGCAGCCAAGAAATCGGACACTCCCAGAACACTGAAGCTTTCTTT; CDR3 protein: CASSQEIGHSQNTEAFF
D gene: .; V gene: TRBV18; clone size: once; J gene: TRBJ1-4; CDR3 DNA: TGTGCCAGCTCACCACGAACAACAGAGAATGGGGAAAAACTGTTTTTT; CDR3 protein: CASSPRTTENGEKLFF
D gene: TRBD2; V gene: TRBV4-2; clone size: .; J gene: TRBJ2-5; CDR3 DNA: TGTGCCAGCAGCCAAGATTTGCCGGGGGGACTTCGTCCAGAGACCCAGTACTTC; CDR3 protein: CASSQDLPGGLRPETQYF
D gene: TRBD1; V gene: TRBV27; clone size: .; J gene: TRBJ2-7; CDR3 DNA: TGTGCCAGCGGGTGGACAGGGCTGCCCCACGAGCAGTACTTC; CDR3 protein: CASGWTGLPHEQYF
D gene: TRBD2; V gene: TRBV5-8; clone size: .; J gene: TRBJ2-1; CDR3 DNA: TGTGCCAGCAGCTTGGGTGGACTAGCGGGGGGGGTCGGTGAGCAGTTCTTC; CDR3 protein: CASSLGGLAGGVGEQFF
D gene: .; V gene: TRBV10-3; clone size: .; J gene: TRBJ1-1; CDR3 DNA: TGTGCCATCAGTGAGTCGAGAGGTAACAACCTCGAGGCTTTCTTT; CDR3 protein: CAISESRGNNLEAFF
D gene: .; V gene: TRBV6-5; clone size: .; J gene: TRBJ1-2; CDR3 DNA: TGTGCCAGCACCGGACTGCGAGACTATGGCTACACCTTC; CDR3 protein: CASTGLRDYGYTF
D gene: TRBD1; V gene: TRBV5-1; clone size: .; J gene: TRBJ1-4; CDR3 DNA: TGCGCCAGCAGCCCCGGGACAGGGATGGGTGAAAAACTGTTTTTT; CDR3 protein: CASSPGTGMGEKLFF